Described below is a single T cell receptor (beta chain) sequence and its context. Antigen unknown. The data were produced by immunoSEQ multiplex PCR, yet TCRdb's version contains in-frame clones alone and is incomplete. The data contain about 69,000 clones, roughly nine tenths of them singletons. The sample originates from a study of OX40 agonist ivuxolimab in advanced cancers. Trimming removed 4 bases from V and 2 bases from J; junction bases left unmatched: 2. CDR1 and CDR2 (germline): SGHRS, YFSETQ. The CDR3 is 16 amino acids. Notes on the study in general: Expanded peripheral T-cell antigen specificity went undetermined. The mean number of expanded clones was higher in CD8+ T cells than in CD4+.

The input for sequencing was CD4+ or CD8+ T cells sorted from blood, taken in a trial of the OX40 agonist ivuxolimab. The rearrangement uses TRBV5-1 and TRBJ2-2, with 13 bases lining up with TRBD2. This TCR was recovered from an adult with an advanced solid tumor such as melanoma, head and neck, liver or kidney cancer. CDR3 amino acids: CASSRLAGGNTGELFF. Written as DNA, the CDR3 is TGCGCCAGCAGCCGACTAGCGGGAGGAAACACCGGGGAGCTGTTTTTT.